This T cell receptor (beta chain) was obtained from a study of T cell responses to AZD1222 COVID-19 vaccine (dated by TCRdb to the early 2020s). Broadly, across the study: TCR sequencing covered 230 to 250 trial participants: about 210 given two doses of AZD1222 and about 26 given two doses of MenACWY control vaccine. Trial participants were enrolled by age into 18-55, 56-69 and 70-plus year subgroups, with roughly 150, 30 and 60 TCR-sequenced participants respectively.

The intended sense of this specimen's time point label: baseline before first vaccination. The sample's treatment or condition label, in plain terms: meningococcal conjugate vaccine given as trial control. Vaccinee samples were obtained from the UK trials COV001 and COV002, which included a single-blind randomized controlled phase 2/3 trial of AZD1222 (ChAdOx1 nCoV-19) in healthy adults. For TCRbeta chain sequencing, PBMC samples were collected from trial participants at day 0 and at day 28 after the second dose. V is pared back by 7 bases and J by 7 bases, with 10 bases lying between the germline termini. CDR1 and CDR2 are drawn from the germline V gene: WSHSY, SAAADI. From cysteine to phenylalanine, the CDR3 is 12 amino acids long. The sequence is cut down to CDR3 DNA, 36 bases in frame from base 1. The CDR3 regions of human TCRbeta chains were analyzed by immunosequencing. Per the original workflow: Repertoire TCRs were checked for matches against a reference library of SARS-CoV-2-specific TCRs that had been generated using the MIRA antigen-specificity platform. Breadth was defined as the fraction of unique TCRs that were SARS-CoV-2-associated, and depth was defined as the fraction of total T cells that were SARS-CoV-2-associated. Using the MIRA data, every spike-specific TCR was mapped to the spike region that the TCR reacted to and assigned to either a CD4 or a CD8 class. Log10-transformed breadth and depth values were compared by one-way ANOVA with Sidak's multiple comparisons tests. In its TCRdb copy, this immuneACCESS table keeps in-frame sequences only and misses some clones. Where compared with another copy, unresolved V genes explain less than half of these, and the others have no known cause. Clonal size and the V and J genes are those of that table, whereas D and trimming came from the DNA. For this sample the table gives about 120,000 clones, of which roughly 88% were detected only once. The ten largest clones add up to 4% to 5.5% of the sample.

What the work shows at the level of the full study, not this receptor alone: Conclusions about previously exposed vaccinees are limited, since just a handful of AZD1222 recipients were seropositive for SARS-CoV-2 at baseline. In the small 56-69-year group, the increase in depth fell short of significance, most likely because of low power. Most participants were white British and females outnumbered males, and the authors suggested that clonal diversity may have been underestimated. Reportedly, close to half of the unique spike-specific TCRs recognized epitopes lying outside the regions that are mutated in the B.1.351 and B.1.1.7 variants. The whole spike protein was spanned by vaccine-associated CD4 TCRs, and dominant responses were seen in regions 160-218 and 743-854. Spike-specific TCR breadth and depth rose significantly after two AZD1222 doses compared with day 0 and with MenACWY recipients. Because no day 14 peak-response samples were available, repertoires were characterized only after the peak T cell response.

Of note for this clone: Its antigen remains undetermined. Base qualities are missing; no much larger clone stands one base away.

Rearrangement joined TRBV10-2 to TRBJ1-4; the D gene lacks a confident call. The TCR sequence derives from an adult in good health. The sample was peripheral blood, taken on day 0 of MenACWY control vaccination. The DNA reads as follows: TGCGCCAGCAAACGCGTCGGTGAAAAACTGTTTTTT. Protein translation: CASKRVGEKLFF.